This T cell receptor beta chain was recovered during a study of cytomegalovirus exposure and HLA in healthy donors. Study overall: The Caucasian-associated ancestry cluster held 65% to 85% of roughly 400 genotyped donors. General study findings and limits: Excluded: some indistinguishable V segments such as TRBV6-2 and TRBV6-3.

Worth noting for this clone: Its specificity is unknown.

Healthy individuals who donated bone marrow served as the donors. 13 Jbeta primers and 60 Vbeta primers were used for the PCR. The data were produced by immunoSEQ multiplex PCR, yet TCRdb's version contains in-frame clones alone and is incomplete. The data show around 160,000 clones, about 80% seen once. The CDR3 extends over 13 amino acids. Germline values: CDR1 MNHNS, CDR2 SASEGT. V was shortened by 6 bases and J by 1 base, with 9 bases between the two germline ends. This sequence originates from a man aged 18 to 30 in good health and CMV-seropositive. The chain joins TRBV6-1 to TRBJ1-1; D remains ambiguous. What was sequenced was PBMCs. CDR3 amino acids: CASSTDKNTEAFF. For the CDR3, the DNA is TGTGCCAGCAGCACCGACAAGAACACTGAAGCTTTCTTT.